The sequence of this T cell receptor (beta chain) was determined in a study of blood T cell repertoires in COVID-19. Study-level background: From the United States, Italy and Spain came samples of acute and convalescent COVID-19. The analysed material was cDNA or gDNA that came from T cells, B-cell-depleted T cells, or PBMCs.

It was during active infection that Seattle patients were enrolled and then longitudinally followed. Profiling relied on immunoSEQ multiplex PCR, and the TCRdb table lists in-frame clones only, not all of them. The sample lists roughly 200,000 clones, roughly 94% occurring once. This clone appeared once. V lost 3 bases, J lost 5 bases, and 5 bases stayed unmatched. In germline, CDR1 is KGHSH, CDR2 LQKENI. The CDR3 extends over 14 amino acids. The sequenced sample was peripheral blood. The rearrangement uses TRBV18 and TRBJ1-2, with 8 nucleotides matching TRBD1. This receptor was taken from a man aged 30-40 years with COVID-19, enrolled during active disease. The CDR3 protein is CASSPPTGEYGYTF. The CDR3 DNA sequence: TGTGCCAGCTCACCCCCGACAGGGGAGTATGGCTACACCTTC.